The source of this T cell receptor beta chain is a study of blood T cell repertoires in COVID-19. Turning to the study itself: Donors in the United States, Italy and Spain gave samples during acute or convalescent COVID-19. In each case, the material was cDNA or gDNA derived from T cells, B-cell-depleted T cells, or PBMCs.

How the authors handled the data: Counts of nucleated cells, estimated from reference gene primer amplification, were obtained. Method: immunoSEQ multiplex PCR; TCRdb's copy keeps in-frame clones and lacks some. V and J calls and clone size come straight from that table; D and trimming were deduced from the DNA. The table records more than 25,000 clones, 75% to 90% of them present only once. Sequenced material: peripheral blood. This TCR was recovered from a man aged 55 to 69 with acute or convalescent COVID-19.

The CDR3 reads CASSLGGVKNIQYF. The CDR3 region has the DNA TGTGCCAGCAGTTTGGGGGGGGTGAAAAACATTCAGTACTTC. V gene TRBV28 combines with J gene TRBJ2-4; 7 bases align to TRBD2. Germline loops: CDR1 MDHEN, CDR2 SYDVKM. Losses at the gene ends were 3 bases for V and 4 bases for J; bases not matched to a gene: 3. The CDR3 totals 14 residues.